This T cell receptor (beta chain) was retrieved from a study of blood T cells in healthy people across ages. Whole-study results and caveats: Age advanced and TCR beta diversity per million T cells fell, roughly linearly.

Comment on this clonotype: No antigen is known for it.

In terms of origin and age, donors were healthy Caucasian individuals from Russia aged about 6 to 90. Per-sample yields of isolated PBMCs were at least 6 million. There are 15 residues in the CDR3. After removal of 6 bases from V and 11 bases from J, the junction contained 13 bases not matched to a gene. Germline loops: CDR1 MNHEY, CDR2 SMNVEV (reference sequence). Together with a sample-barcoded 5' primer, a J-beta primer mix was included in a second PCR lasting roughly 6 to 12 cycles. Paired-end reads containing CDR3 totaled no fewer than 2.5 million for each sample. TCRdb re-called the 5' RACE reads with MiXCR, one entry per CDR3 protein. The table lists hundreds of thousands of distinct CDR3 sequences, about 61% of them singletons.

Sequences were obtained from blood. The source of this sequence is a middle-aged man in good health. The genes are TRBV27 and TRBJ2-6, with 7 bases fitting TRBD1. The CDR3 sequence is CASRPGTAPTHVLTF. The CDR3 bases are TGTGCCAGCAGACCCGGGACAGCCCCGACCCACGTCCTGACTTTC.